Listed below are T cell receptor beta chains from one sample, sequenced in a study of cytomegalovirus exposure and HLA in healthy donors. Assay used: immunoSEQ multiplex PCR; TCRdb lists only in-frame clones, some missing. The sample lists 170,000 or so clones, over 65% occurring once. Sequencing was carried out using PBMCs. Source of these receptors: a woman under 40 in good health and CMV-seropositive. CDR3s include the opening cysteine and the closing phenylalanine or tryptophan. Clone size, where shown, is once, few, many, or a class for clones that have expanded.

J gene | V gene | clone size | CDR3 protein
TRBJ1-1 | TRBV6-6 | few | CASSTGTMNTEAFF
TRBJ2-7 | TRBV7-9 | . | CASSRTSVASYEQYF
TRBJ2-7 | TRBV5-4 | . | CASSPGSYEQYF
TRBJ1-1 | TRBV5-5 | . | CASSVPVGGNTEAFF
TRBJ2-1 | TRBV5-6 | few | CASSLRGTGVVKQFF
TRBJ1-1 | TRBV18 | . | CASSPVVVGGTEAFF
TRBJ2-3 | TRBV15 | few | CATSRAGTPPEDTQYF
TRBJ1-6 | TRBV6-5 | . | CASSTRQGYNSPLHF
TRBJ2-7 | TRBV4-2 | few | CASSQGLSYEQYF
TRBJ2-1 | TRBV14 | once | CASSPGWGDEQFF
TRBJ1-2 | TRBV2 | . | CASTVGQGYLGGYTF
TRBJ2-2 | TRBV5-1 | few | CAVRTGNTGELFF
TRBJ2-2 | TRBV28 | . | CASTIESGQGATGELFF
TRBJ1-1 | TRBV30 | . | CAWSVVVRNTEAFF
TRBJ2-1 | TRBV7-6 | few | CASSLEGTSGRALVEQFF
TRBJ2-3 | TRBV11-1 | . | CASSSLGQGSTDTQYF
TRBJ1-1 | TRBV5-8 | . | CAMSGEKIGNTEAFF
TRBJ1-4 | TRBV18 | . | CASSIQGREEKLFF
TRBJ1-3 | TRBV10-3 | . | CASRQGTGNTIYF
TRBJ1-1 | TRBV5-4 | few | CASSFGTTGDTEAFF
TRBJ1-3 | TRBV30 | . | CAWSGQGASGNTIYF
TRBJ1-5 | TRBV4-1 | . | CASSQASAGGYQPQHF
TRBJ1-3 | TRBV9 | . | CASSVANRGRGSGNTIYF
TRBJ2-5 | TRBV30 | . | CAWTPGLEAGGEYF
TRBJ2-7 | TRBV12-5 | . | CASGLTTSGALEQYF
TRBJ2-3 | TRBV7-2 | . | CASSLGHRGGTDTQYF
TRBJ1-4 | TRBV4-3 | . | CASSQDRGGTLNEKLFF
TRBJ2-5 | TRBV5-1 | . | CASSGGLASETQYF
TRBJ1-3 | TRBV2 | . | CASSDRGRGGNTIYF
TRBJ1-1 | TRBV30 | . | CACELEAFF
TRBJ2-7 | TRBV4-2 | . | CASSQRPGQGSEQYF
TRBJ2-7 | TRBV28 | . | CASSFQGAGDGQYF
TRBJ2-7 | TRBV5-8 | . | CASSPGQLVSYEQYF